A selection of T cell receptor beta chains follows, all from one sample in a study of long-term antiretroviral therapy in people with HIV. Here immunoSEQ multiplex PCR was the method, and the copy in TCRdb shows in-frame clones only, minus some. Counted here are approximately 41,000 clones, around 85% occurring once; the ten biggest clones make up over 4%. The material sequenced was unsorted PBMCs, taken 1.5 years after starting antiretroviral therapy. The source is a man aged 18 to 29 with HIV. The CDR3 runs from the conserved cysteine through the conserved F or W.

TRBV5-6,TRBJ2-7,CASTEGTSGNQYF
TRBV21-1,TRBJ2-7,CASSPYRGETSEQYF
TRBV7-2,TRBJ1-2,CASSLDNAVSTNYGYTF
TRBV6-5,TRBJ2-7,CASRHGERYEQYF
TRBV5-5,TRBJ2-6,CASSGGTGYGANVLTF
TRBV25-1,TRBJ2-1,CASSVTRTSGRAHEQFF
TRBV27,TRBJ2-7,CASSLRRPPTEQYF
TRBV2,TRBJ2-2,CASRGTRPNTGELFF
TRBV2,TRBJ2-2,CASIPTGGSANTGELFF
TRBV7-2,TRBJ2-7,CASSPRLAGADEQYF
TRBV4-1,TRBJ1-3,CASSQSGGQGAGGNTIYF